This T cell receptor beta chain came from a study of T cell responses to AZD1222 COVID-19 vaccine. General study points: The repertoires were collected only after the peak T cell response.

Germline CDR1 and CDR2: SGHNT and YENEEA. The CDR3 is 15 amino acids. Pooling was applied to second doses at about 4 or about 12 weeks. Here immunoSEQ multiplex PCR was the method, and the copy in TCRdb shows in-frame clones only, minus some. The sample lists around 200,000 clones, approximately 94% occurring once. This clone has a single count. As yet, its antigen is unknown. One end of the junction does not line up with germline, which may come from a read error. The source was peripheral blood, collected 28 days after the second AZD1222 dose. This chain links TRBV11-3 with TRBJ2-1; tentative D call: TRBD2 (5 bases). The clonotype was recovered from an adult who received the AZD1222 COVID-19 vaccine. The CDR3: CASSPISSGSWETVF. The CDR3 nucleotides read TGTGCCAGCAGCCCCATCTCTTCGGGGAGCTGGGAGACGGTCTTC.